This T cell receptor (beta chain) was identified in a study of blood T cell repertoires in COVID-19 (dated by TCRdb to the early 2020s). About the study as a whole: The collaborator samples originated in the United States, Italy and Spain and spanned the acute and convalescent phases of COVID-19. Sample metadata almost always included a de-identified subject ID, COVID-19 status, age in years and sex. Subjects who had been exposed to COVID-19, were actively infected with it, or had recovered from it provided the deeply sampled blood TCRbeta repertoires that made up the dataset. Where available, HLA class I and class II types were taken from metadata supplied by the sample provider and were not determined by assay-based typing. A freely available public database, intended as a resource for researchers studying the immune response to SARS-CoV-2, is where the repertoires were released. The samples were drawn from two sources: the first 160 participants of the ongoing ImmuneRACE study, and 1,200 or so subjects contributed by 6 global collaborators. The material from the prospective study consisted of cDNA or gDNA derived from T cells, B-cell-depleted T cells, or PBMCs.

Study-level results and caveats: The quantity of clinical and demographic metadata differed by source and by participant and was supplied without curation.

The immunoSEQ Assay, a bias-controlled multiplex PCR, was used to amplify TCRbeta CDR3 regions from genomic DNA. The original pipeline was this. The number of nucleated cells in each sample was estimated from the amplification of reference gene primers within the assay. To quantify the absolute abundance of each unique TCRbeta CDR3 rearrangement, sequence reads were collapsed and filtered. For each sample, productive Simpson clonality was calculated as the square root of Simpson's diversity index over productive rearrangements. The source is immuneACCESS, and TCRdb retained only in-frame sequences with V and J called. Part of the clones is not carried over; for the studies checked, unresolved V genes explain less than half of this, and the remainder is unexplained. Clone size and the V and J calls come from that table; the DNA yielded D and trimming. The sample profile shows 80,000 or so clones; around 80% of them were found once. 7% to 9% of the sample rests with the top ten.

About this clone: Its target antigen remains unknown. Qualities for individual bases were not recorded, and no much larger clone is one base off.

The germline V gene yields KGHSH for CDR1 and LQKENI for CDR2. V loses 3 bases at its end and J loses 6 bases; junction bases beyond the gene matches: 4. The CDR3, from cysteine to phenylalanine, totals 14 residues. Kept here is only the CDR3 DNA, which spans 42 bases and is read in frame from base 1. The collaborating institutions used their own protocols to collect whole blood in K2EDTA tubes. Collaborator samples were shipped for TCRbeta analysis as frozen whole blood, isolated PBMCs, or DNA extracted from either sample type. Sequenced sample: peripheral blood. Here the chain combines TRBV18 and TRBJ2-2, and 7 junction bases match TRBD1. The TCR was taken from a human donor in a cohort sampled during active COVID-19. The CDR3 corresponds to CASSPTQGPGELFF. The nucleotides read TGTGCCAGCTCACCGACACAGGGGCCCGGGGAGCTGTTTTTT.